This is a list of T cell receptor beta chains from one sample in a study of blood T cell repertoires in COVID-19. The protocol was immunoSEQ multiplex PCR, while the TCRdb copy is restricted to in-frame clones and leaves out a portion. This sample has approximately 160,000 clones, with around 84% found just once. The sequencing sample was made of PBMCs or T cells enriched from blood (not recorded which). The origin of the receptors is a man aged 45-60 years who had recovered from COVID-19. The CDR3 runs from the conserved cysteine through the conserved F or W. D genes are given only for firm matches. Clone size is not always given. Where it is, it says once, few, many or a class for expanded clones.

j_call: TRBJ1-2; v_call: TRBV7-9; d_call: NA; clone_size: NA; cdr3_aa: CASSSHGTRDGYTF; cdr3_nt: TGTGCCAGCAGCTCGCACGGGACACGCGACGGCTACACCTTC
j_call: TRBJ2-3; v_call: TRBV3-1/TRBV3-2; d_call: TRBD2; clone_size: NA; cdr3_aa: CASSHWASGGLESTDTQYF; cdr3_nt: TGTGCCAGCAGCCACTGGGCTAGCGGGGGGTTAGAGAGCACAGATACGCAGTATTTT
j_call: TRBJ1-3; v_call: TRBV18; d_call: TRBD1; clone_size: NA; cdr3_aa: CASSDRLQGAFGNTIYF; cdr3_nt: TGTGCCAGCTCGGATCGTCTGCAGGGGGCTTTTGGAAACACCATATATTTT
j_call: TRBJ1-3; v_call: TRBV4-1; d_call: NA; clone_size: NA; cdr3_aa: CASSQEGGGAGNTIYF; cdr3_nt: TGCGCCAGCAGCCAAGAAGGAGGGGGGGCTGGAAACACCATATATTTT
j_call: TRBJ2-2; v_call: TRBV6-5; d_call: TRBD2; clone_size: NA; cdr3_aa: CASSSTSGGYTGELFF; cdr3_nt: TGTGCCAGCAGTTCAACTAGCGGGGGCTACACCGGGGAGCTGTTTTTT
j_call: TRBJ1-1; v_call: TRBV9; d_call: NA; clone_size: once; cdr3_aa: CASSVGENTEAFF; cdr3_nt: TGTGCCAGCAGCGTAGGAGAGAACACTGAAGCTTTCTTT
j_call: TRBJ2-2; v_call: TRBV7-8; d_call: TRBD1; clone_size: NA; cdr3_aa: CASSPGTGGRGELFF; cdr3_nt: TGTGCCAGCAGCCCGGGGACAGGGGGTCGGGGGGAGCTGTTTTTT
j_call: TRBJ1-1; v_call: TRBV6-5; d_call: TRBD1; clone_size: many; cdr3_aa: CASSYTDRRGTEAFF; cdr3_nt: TGTGCCAGCAGTTACACGGACAGGCGAGGCACTGAAGCTTTCTTT
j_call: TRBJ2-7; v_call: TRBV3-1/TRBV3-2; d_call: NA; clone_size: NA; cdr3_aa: CASSPDIYEQYF; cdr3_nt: TGTGCCAGCAGCCCCGATATCTATGAGCAGTACTTC
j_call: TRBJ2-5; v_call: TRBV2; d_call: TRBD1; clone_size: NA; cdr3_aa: CASTRQGRETQYF; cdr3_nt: TGTGCCAGCACGAGACAGGGGCGGGAGACCCAGTACTTC
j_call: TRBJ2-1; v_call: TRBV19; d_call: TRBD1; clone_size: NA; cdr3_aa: CASSIRWGDRSYSSYNEQFF; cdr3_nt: TGTGCCAGTAGTATTCGTTGGGGGGACAGGTCTTATAGCTCCTACAATGAGCAGTTCTTC
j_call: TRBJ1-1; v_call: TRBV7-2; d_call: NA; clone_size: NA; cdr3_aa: CASRQSTWGLRNTEAFF; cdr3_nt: TGTGCCAGCAGGCAAAGCACCTGGGGACTACGGAACACTGAAGCTTTCTTT
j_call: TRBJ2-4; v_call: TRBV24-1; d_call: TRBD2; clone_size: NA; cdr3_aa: CAARGEGSIQYF; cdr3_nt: TGTGCCGCGCGGGGGGAGGGGAGCATTCAGTACTTC
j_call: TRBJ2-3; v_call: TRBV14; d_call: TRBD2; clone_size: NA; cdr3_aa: CASSFGGAGTDTQYF; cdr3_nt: TGTGCCAGCAGCTTCGGGGGGGCTGGGACAGATACGCAGTATTTT
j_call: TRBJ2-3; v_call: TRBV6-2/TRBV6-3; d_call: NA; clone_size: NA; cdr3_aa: CASSSYRLRARADTQYF; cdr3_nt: TGTGCCAGCAGTTCCTACCGACTGAGGGCGCGGGCAGATACGCAGTATTTT
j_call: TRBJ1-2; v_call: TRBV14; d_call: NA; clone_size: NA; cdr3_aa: CASSQAASGYGYTF; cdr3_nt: TGTGCCAGCAGCCAGGCCGCGTCGGGCTATGGCTACACCTTC
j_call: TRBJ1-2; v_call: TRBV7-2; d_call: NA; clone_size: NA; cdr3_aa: CASSPGTGWHNYGYTF; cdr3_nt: TGTGCCAGCAGCCCTGGAACAGGATGGCACAACTATGGCTACACCTTC
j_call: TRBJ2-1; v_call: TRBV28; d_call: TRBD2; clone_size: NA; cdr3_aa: CASSSRGGVRYNEQFF; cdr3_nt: TGTGCCAGCAGTTCCCGGGGGGGCGTTCGATACAATGAGCAGTTCTTC
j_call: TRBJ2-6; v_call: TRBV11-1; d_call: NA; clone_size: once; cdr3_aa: CASSLGANVLTF; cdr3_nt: TGTGCCAGCAGCCTTGGGGCCAACGTCCTGACTTTC
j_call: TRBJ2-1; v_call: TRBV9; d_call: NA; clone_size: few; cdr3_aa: CASPYNEQFF; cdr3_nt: TGTGCCAGCCCTTACAATGAGCAGTTCTTC
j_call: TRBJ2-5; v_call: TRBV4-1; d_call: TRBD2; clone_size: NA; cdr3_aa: CASSLLAGGRETQYF; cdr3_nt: TGCGCCAGCAGCCTACTAGCGGGGGGCCGAGAGACCCAGTACTTC
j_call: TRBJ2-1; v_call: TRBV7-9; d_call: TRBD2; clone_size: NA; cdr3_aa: CASSLLRGDNEQFF; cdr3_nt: TGTGCCAGCAGCTTACTGCGGGGGGACAATGAGCAGTTCTTC
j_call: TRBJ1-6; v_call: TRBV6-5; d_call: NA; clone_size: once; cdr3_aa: CASSYERNSPLHF; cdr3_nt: TGTGCCAGCAGTTACGAACGGAATTCACCCCTCCACTTT
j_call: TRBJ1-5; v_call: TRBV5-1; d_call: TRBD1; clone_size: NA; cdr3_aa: CASRTGVNQPQHF; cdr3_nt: TGCGCCAGCAGGACAGGGGTGAATCAGCCCCAGCATTTT
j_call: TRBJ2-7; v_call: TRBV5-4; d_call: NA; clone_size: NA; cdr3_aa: CASSLDRSEQYF; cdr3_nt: TGTGCCAGCAGCTTGGACAGATCCGAGCAGTACTTC
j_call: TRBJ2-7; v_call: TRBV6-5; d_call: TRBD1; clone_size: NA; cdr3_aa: CASSYTQQGTGEQYF; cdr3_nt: TGTGCCAGCAGTTACACCCAACAGGGGACGGGCGAGCAGTACTTC
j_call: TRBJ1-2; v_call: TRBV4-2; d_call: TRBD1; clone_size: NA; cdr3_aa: CASSPGQGAYGYTF; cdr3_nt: TGTGCCAGCAGCCCGGGACAGGGCGCTTATGGCTACACCTTC
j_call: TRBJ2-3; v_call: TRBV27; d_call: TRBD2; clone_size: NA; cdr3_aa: CASSSPVAGVTTDTQYF; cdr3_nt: TGTGCCAGCAGTTCCCCGGTAGCGGGGGTGACCACAGATACGCAGTATTTT
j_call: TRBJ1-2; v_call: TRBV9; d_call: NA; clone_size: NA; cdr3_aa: CASSGDRGYTF; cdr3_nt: TGTGCCAGCAGCGGAGACAGAGGCTACACCTTC
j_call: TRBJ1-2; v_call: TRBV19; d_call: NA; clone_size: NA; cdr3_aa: CASSIGQSVKGYTF; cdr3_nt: TGTGCCAGTAGTATAGGACAGAGTGTGAAAGGCTACACCTTC
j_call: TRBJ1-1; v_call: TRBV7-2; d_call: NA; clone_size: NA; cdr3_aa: CASSSEPQMNTEAFF; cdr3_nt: TGTGCCAGCAGTTCCGAACCGCAGATGAACACTGAAGCTTTCTTT
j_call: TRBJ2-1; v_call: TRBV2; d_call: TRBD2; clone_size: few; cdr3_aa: CASSEFGTSGGDYNEQFF; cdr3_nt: TGTGCCAGCAGTGAGTTTGGGACTAGCGGCGGAGACTACAATGAGCAGTTCTTC
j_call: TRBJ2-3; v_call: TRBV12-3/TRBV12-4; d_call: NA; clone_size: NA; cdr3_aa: CASSSGGTQYF; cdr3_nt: TGTGCCAGCAGTAGTGGGGGCACGCAGTATTTT
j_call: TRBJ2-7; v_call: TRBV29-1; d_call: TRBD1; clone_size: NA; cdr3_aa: CSAKDPGQGGGEQYF; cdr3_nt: TGCAGCGCCAAGGATCCGGGACAGGGGGGCGGCGAGCAGTACTTC
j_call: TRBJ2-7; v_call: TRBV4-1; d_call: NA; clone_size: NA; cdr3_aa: CASSQEGGTTYEQYF; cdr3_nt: TGCGCCAGCAGCCAAGAGGGGGGAACTACGTACGAGCAGTACTTC
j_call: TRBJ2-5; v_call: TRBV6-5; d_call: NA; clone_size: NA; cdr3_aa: CASSYSGFGGGETQYF; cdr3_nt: TGTGCCAGCAGTTACTCGGGGTTCGGGGGTGGAGAGACCCAGTACTTC
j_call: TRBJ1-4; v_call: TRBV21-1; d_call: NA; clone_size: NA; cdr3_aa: CASSIGEDGRATNEKLFF; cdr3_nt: TGTGCCAGCAGCATCGGGGAGGACGGACGTGCAACTAATGAAAAACTGTTTTTT
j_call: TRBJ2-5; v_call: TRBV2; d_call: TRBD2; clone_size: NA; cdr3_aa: CASSVGGLAGVQETQYF; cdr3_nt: TGTGCCAGCAGTGTGGGGGGTCTAGCGGGTGTCCAAGAGACCCAGTACTTC
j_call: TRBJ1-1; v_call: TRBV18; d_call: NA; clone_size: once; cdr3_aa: CASSFDRTTEAFF; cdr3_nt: TGTGCCAGCTCATTTGACAGGACCACTGAAGCTTTCTTT
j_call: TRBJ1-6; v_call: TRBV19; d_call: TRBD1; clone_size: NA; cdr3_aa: CASSSDRGYNSPLHF; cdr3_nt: TGTGCCAGTAGTAGCGACAGGGGATATAATTCACCCCTCCACTTT
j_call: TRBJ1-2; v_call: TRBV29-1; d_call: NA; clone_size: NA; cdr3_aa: CSVEKFKQGYTF; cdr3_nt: TGCAGCGTTGAGAAGTTTAAACAGGGCTACACCTTC
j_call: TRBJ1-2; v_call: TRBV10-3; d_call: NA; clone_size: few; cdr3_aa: CAINLQGGAEGYTF; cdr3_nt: TGTGCCATCAATCTACAAGGGGGGGCCGAGGGCTACACCTTC
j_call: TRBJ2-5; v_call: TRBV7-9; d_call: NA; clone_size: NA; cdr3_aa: CASSWPFLQRGETQYF; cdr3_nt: TGTGCCAGCAGCTGGCCGTTCCTCCAACGGGGGGAGACCCAGTACTTC
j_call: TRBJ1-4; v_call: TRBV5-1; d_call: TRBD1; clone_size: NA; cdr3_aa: CASSWDRGLATNEKLFF; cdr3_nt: TGCGCCAGCAGCTGGGACAGGGGGCTTGCAACTAATGAAAAACTGTTTTTT
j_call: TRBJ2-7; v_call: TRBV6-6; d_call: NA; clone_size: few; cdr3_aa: CASSYTGVTYEQYF; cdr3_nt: TGTGCCAGCAGTTATACAGGAGTCACCTACGAGCAGTACTTC
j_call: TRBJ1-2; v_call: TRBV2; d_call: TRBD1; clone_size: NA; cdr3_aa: CASSEGQGGIEYTF; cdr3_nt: TGTGCCAGCAGTGAGGGACAGGGGGGGATCGAGTACACCTTC
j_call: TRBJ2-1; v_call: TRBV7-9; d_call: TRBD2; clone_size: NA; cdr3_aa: CASKEWTSGYNEQFF; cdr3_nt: TGTGCCAGCAAGGAATGGACTAGCGGCTACAATGAGCAGTTCTTC
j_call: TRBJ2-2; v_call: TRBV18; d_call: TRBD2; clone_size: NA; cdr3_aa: CASSPPGRGGTGELFF; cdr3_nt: TGTGCCAGCTCACCCCCCGGACGGGGGGGGACCGGGGAGCTGTTTTTT
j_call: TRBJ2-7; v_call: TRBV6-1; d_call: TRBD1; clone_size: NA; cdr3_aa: CASSESGTGIYEQYF; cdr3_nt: TGTGCCAGCAGTGAATCCGGGACAGGAATCTACGAGCAGTACTTC
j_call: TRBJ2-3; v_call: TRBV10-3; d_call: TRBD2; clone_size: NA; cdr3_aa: CAIGRTSGGTDTQYF; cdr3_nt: TGTGCCATCGGAAGGACTAGCGGGGGGACAGATACGCAGTATTTT
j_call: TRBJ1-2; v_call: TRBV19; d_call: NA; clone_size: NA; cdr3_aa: CASSIGGGVNYGYTF; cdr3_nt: TGTGCCAGTAGTATAGGAGGGGGTGTTAACTATGGCTACACCTTC
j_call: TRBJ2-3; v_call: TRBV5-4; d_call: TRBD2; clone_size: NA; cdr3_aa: CASSLGLGLAGGRSTDTQYF; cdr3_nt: TGTGCCAGCAGCTTGGGGCTGGGACTAGCGGGGGGGCGTAGCACAGATACGCAGTATTTT
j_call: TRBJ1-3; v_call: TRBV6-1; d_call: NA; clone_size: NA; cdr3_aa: CASSEATTGTGNTIYF; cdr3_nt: TGTGCCAGCAGTGAAGCAACCACAGGGACGGGAAACACCATATATTTT
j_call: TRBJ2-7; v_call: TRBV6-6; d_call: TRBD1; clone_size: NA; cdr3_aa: CASSRFRDRGDEQYF; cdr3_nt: TGTGCCAGCAGTAGGTTCCGGGACAGGGGTGACGAGCAGTACTTC
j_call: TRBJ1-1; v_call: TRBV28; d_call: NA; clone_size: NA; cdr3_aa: CASSLLIQGKTEAFF; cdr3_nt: TGTGCCAGCAGTTTATTGATCCAGGGCAAGACTGAAGCTTTCTTT
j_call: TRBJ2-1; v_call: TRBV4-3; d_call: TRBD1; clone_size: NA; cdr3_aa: CASSQEAQGAENEQFF; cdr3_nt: TGCGCCAGCAGCCAAGAAGCTCAGGGGGCGGAGAATGAGCAGTTCTTC
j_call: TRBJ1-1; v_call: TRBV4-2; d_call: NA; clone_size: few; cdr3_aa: CASSYETAMNTEAFF; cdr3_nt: TGTGCCAGCAGCTACGAGACAGCCATGAACACTGAAGCTTTCTTT